Below, one T cell receptor (beta chain) is given with its context. This clone showed up just once. Its target antigen remains unknown. The junction departs from the called germline gene at one end, perhaps through a read error. The source of the sample is a study of radiotherapy plus CTLA-4 blockade in lung cancer (dated by TCRdb to 2017 to 2018). About the investigation overall: Among enrolled patients, 15% to 20% had an objective response and roughly 31% reached disease control.

The library was made by the immunoSEQ multiplex PCR assay. In its TCRdb copy, this immuneACCESS table keeps in-frame sequences only and misses some clones. Where compared with another copy, unresolved V genes explain less than half of these, and the others have no known cause. This sample comprises around 49,000 clones, approximately 81% of them detected only once. 25% to 35% of the sample is in the top ten clones. In this study, focal radiation therapy paired with CTLA-4 blockade (ipilimumab) was tested in patients who had chemo-refractory metastatic non-small-cell lung cancer. What the research found in general, with its limitations: After treatment with radiotherapy and ipilimumab, TCR clones that originated in tumors expanded in peripheral blood. The strongest predictors of response were reported to be early dynamic shifts in blood T cell clones along with a rise in serum interferon-beta following radiation.

The CDR1 and CDR2 encoded by the germline V gene are SGHRS and YFSETQ. Including the terminal cysteine and phenylalanine, the CDR3 comprises 15 residues. Only the CDR3 portion is preserved as DNA: 45 bases, with reading frame beginning at the first base. The TCR was taken from a human donor with non-small cell lung cancer whose response to radiotherapy plus ipilimumab could not be evaluated. The sequence joins TRBV5-1 to TRBJ2-2, and the D gene may be TRBD2, 5 bases matching. Sequenced material: peripheral blood, taken from a patient treated with radiotherapy plus ipilimumab. This receptor has the CDR3 CASSLAAGNTRELFF. The sequence in DNA is TGCGCCAGCAGCTTGGCCGCCGGGAACACCAGGGAGCTGTTTTTT.